What follows are 32 T cell receptor beta chains derived from one specimen sequenced in a study of blood T cell repertoires in COVID-19. TCRdb keeps only in-frame clones here, not all; method: immunoSEQ multiplex PCR. The sample lists fewer than 110,000 clones, almost 85% occurring once. What was sequenced was peripheral blood. These receptors were collected from a human donor in a cohort sampled during active COVID-19.

This clone appeared once. The V and J genes are TRBV18 and TRBJ1-4; 8 bases agree with TRBD1. Germline V gene data show CDR1 as KGHSH and CDR2 as LQKENI. This CDR3 has 15 residues. Trimming cost V 3 bases and J 3 bases; bases outside gene matches: 3. In DNA, the CDR3 is TGTGCCAGCTCACCGCCGGGACAGGCTAATGAAAAACTGTTTTTT. Translated: CASSPPGQANEKLFF.

V and J are TRBV2 and TRBJ2-3, with 7 positions matching TRBD2. CDR3 size: 14 residues. V lost 6 bases, J lost 0 bases, and 3 bases stayed unmatched. Per germline, CDR1 SNHLY and CDR2 FYNNEI. This chain's CDR3 is CASSGGISTDTQYF. The CDR3 bases are TGTGCCAGCAGCGGGGGGATTAGCACAGATACGCAGTATTTT.

V is TRBV6-6 and J is TRBJ2-7; the match to TRBD1 covers 7 bases. The trim removed 7 bases at V and 2 bases at J, leaving 8 bases unmatched. This CDR3 comprises 14 residues. CDR1 is MNHNY, CDR2 SVGAGI, per germline (reference sequence). The CDR3 loop is CASTTRTGPYEQYF. The DNA of the CDR3 is TGTGCCAGCACCACTCGGACAGGACCCTACGAGCAGTACTTC.

The V call is TRBV7-2, the J call TRBJ1-1, with 8 bases identical to TRBD1. The length of the CDR3 is 13 residues. Unmatched junction bases numbered 2, after V lost 4 bases and J lost 4 bases. Germline assignment: CDR1 SGHTA and CDR2 FQGNSA. The CDR3 is CASSSGQATEAFF. DNA of the CDR3: TGTGCCAGCAGCTCGGGACAGGCCACTGAAGCTTTCTTT.

This clone has more than one count but fewer than ten. The CDR3, as DNA: TGCGCCAGCAGCATTGACACATATGGCTACACCTTC. Translating gives CASSIDTYGYTF. This chain connects TRBV5-1 to TRBJ1-2; D gene uncertain. V was clipped by 4 bases and J by 5 bases, with 9 bases between them. This CDR3 has 12 amino acids. Germline CDR1 is SGHRS and CDR2 is YFSETQ. The variable domain in full, with the rest retrieved from reference TRBV5-1 and TRBJ1-2, is KAGVTQTPRYLIKTRGQQVTLSCSPISGHRSVSWYQQTPGQGLQFLFEYFSETQRNKGNFPGRFSGRQFSNSRSEMNVSTLELGDSALYLCASSIDTYGYTFGSGTRLTVV.

The V and J genes are TRBV30 and TRBJ2-2; the match to TRBD1 covers 7 bases. The CDR3 consists of 13 residues. The V segment lost 2 bases and the J segment 4 bases; nucleotides outside the gene matches: 1. Germline CDR1 is GTSNPN and CDR2 is SVGIG (reference sequence). The CDR3 spells CAWSRQGTGELFF. The CDR3 DNA is TGTGCCTGGAGTAGACAGGGCACCGGGGAGCTGTTTTTT.

V gene TRBV3-1 (or the pseudogene TRBV3-2) combines with J gene TRBJ1-1; a possible D gene is TRBD1 (6 bases). Trimming removed 4 bases at V and 5 bases at J, with 8 bases between. The CDR3 extends over 12 amino acids. From germline, CDR1 is LGHDT and CDR2 YNNKEL (reference sequence). CDR3 loop: CASSLQGTEAFF. The CDR3 bases are TGTGCCAGCAGCCTACAGGGAACTGAAGCTTTCTTT.

The chain links TRBV30 to TRBJ1-5, with a weak D call TRBD1 (5 bases). In germline, CDR1 is GTSNPN, CDR2 SVGIG (reference sequence). The CDR3 spans 13 residues. Trimming took 0 bases from V and 4 from J, leaving 7 bases between them. CDR3 in DNA: TGTGCCTGGAGTGTAAGGGGAAATCAGCCCCAGCATTTT. This sequence encodes CAWSVRGNQPQHF.

The rearrangement uses TRBV7-8 and TRBJ2-7; 7 positions agree with TRBD1. The CDR3 spans 13 residues. V lost 4 bases to trimming and J lost 5 bases; unmatched junction nucleotides: 5. Germline-derived CDR1 and CDR2 are SGHVS and FQNEAQ. The CDR3 protein is CASSSQGKHEQYF. The CDR3 nucleotides are TGTGCCAGCAGCTCACAGGGGAAGCACGAGCAGTACTTC. The entire variable domain, with the rest obtained from reference TRBV7-8 and TRBJ2-7, is as follows: GAGVSQSPRYKVAKRGQDVALRCDPISGHVSLFWYQQALGQGPEFLTYFQNEAQLDKSGLPSDRFFAERPEGSVSTLKIQRTQQEDSAVYLCASSSQGKHEQYFGPGTRLTVT.

The rearrangement uses TRBV11-2 and TRBJ2-1; TRBD2 matches at 10 bases. Losses at the gene ends were 6 bases for V and 9 bases for J; bases not matched to a gene: 17. Germline assignment: CDR1 SGHAT and CDR2 FQNNGV. CDR3 size: 17 residues. The CDR3 protein is CASRGGQREGVRSEQFF. Here the CDR3 DNA reads TGTGCCAGCAGGGGGGGACAGCGGGAGGGCGTTCGGAGTGAGCAGTTCTTC.

This clone was picked up one time. V is TRBV2 and J is TRBJ1-3; TRBD1 agrees at 7 bases. This CDR3 region has 16 residues. Germline V gene data show CDR1 as SNHLY and CDR2 as FYNNEI. V shed 4 bases, J shed 0 bases, and the junction held 6 bases outside the gene matches. The CDR3 DNA reads as TGTGCCAGCAGTGGCCCGGGGACAGTCTCTGGAAACACCATATATTTT. It translates to CASSGPGTVSGNTIYF.

The chain combines TRBV7-8 with TRBJ2-3; 9 bases match TRBD2. This CDR3 contains 17 residues. Germline-derived CDR1 and CDR2 are SGHVS and FQNEAQ. The ends lost 4 bases at V and 0 bases at J; junction bases unmatched: 8. CDR3: CASSSSIAGASTDTQYF. CDR3 nucleotide sequence: TGTGCCAGCAGCTCATCTATAGCGGGAGCTAGCACAGATACGCAGTATTTT. Drawing the rest from reference TRBV7-8 and TRBJ2-3, the complete variable domain is GAGVSQSPRYKVAKRGQDVALRCDPISGHVSLFWYQQALGQGPEFLTYFQNEAQLDKSGLPSDRFFAERPEGSVSTLKIQRTQQEDSAVYLCASSSSIAGASTDTQYFGPGTRLTVL.

The V and J genes are TRBV6-4 and TRBJ1-2; 8 bases match TRBD1. Trimming took 3 bases from V and 7 from J; bases not matched to a gene: 4. In germline, CDR1 is MRHNA, CDR2 SNTAGT. This CDR3 contains 13 residues. Here the CDR3 reads CASSEPGGFGYTF. For the CDR3, the DNA is TGTGCCAGCAGTGAGCCAGGGGGCTTTGGCTACACCTTC.

The chain recombines TRBV5-1 with TRBJ2-7; D is ambiguous. Germline loops: CDR1 SGHRS, CDR2 YFSETQ. V lost 0 bases to trimming and J lost 4 bases, with 8 bases between them. The CDR3 contains 13 residues. The CDR3 reads CASSLAAGYEQYV. CDR3 coding DNA: TGCGCCAGCAGCTTGGCCGCCGGTTACGAGCAGTACGTC.

The rearrangement joins TRBV9 to TRBJ1-6, with a tentative D call TRBD1 (5 bases). V gave up 0 bases and J gave up 7 bases, with 11 bases separating them. Germline V CDR1 and CDR2: SGDLS, YYNGEE. The CDR3 extends over 15 amino acids. The chain's CDR3 is CASSVAPRQNSPLHF. The CDR3 nucleotides read TGTGCCAGCAGCGTAGCCCCCCGACAGAATTCACCCCTCCACTTT.

The chain recombines TRBV7-9 with TRBJ1-2; perhaps TRBD1 as D (6 bases). The CDR3 runs to 14 residues. Germline values: CDR1 SEHNR, CDR2 FQNEAQ (reference sequence). V dropped 7 bases and J dropped 5 bases, with 17 bases sitting between them. CDR3: CASTHTRTVYGYTF. In nucleotides, the CDR3 is TGTGCCAGCACCCACACCAGGACAGTTTATGGCTACACCTTC.

The chain has TRBV3-1 (or the pseudogene TRBV3-2) and TRBJ2-3, with 14 bases fitting TRBD2. V shed 4 bases, J shed 5 bases, and the junction held 5 bases outside the gene matches. CDR3 size: 16 residues. From germline, CDR1 is LGHDT and CDR2 YNNKEL (reference sequence). CDR3 sequence: CASSPGLAGVGDTQYF. The CDR3 nucleotides read TGTGCCAGCAGCCCGGGACTAGCGGGAGTTGGAGATACGCAGTATTTT.

The V and J genes are TRBV29-1 and TRBJ2-7; TRBD2 aligns across 7 bases. Germline CDR1 is SQVTM and CDR2 is ANQGSEA. The CDR3 extends over 14 amino acids. Trimming removed 4 bases from V and 4 bases from J; junction bases left unmatched: 10. The CDR3 protein is CSVVQDGRNYEQYF. CDR3 in DNA: TGCAGCGTTGTCCAGGACGGGAGGAATTACGAGCAGTACTTC.

V and J are TRBV30 and TRBJ2-5; 8 nucleotides agree with TRBD2. The CDR3 spans 14 residues. From germline, CDR1 is GTSNPN and CDR2 SVGIG (reference sequence). The junction had 8 bases not matched to a gene; V was cut back by 4 bases and J by 4 bases. CDR3 in DNA: TGTGCCTGGACTGCCGGCCTAGCGGGAGAGACCCAGTACTTC. Translation: CAWTAGLAGETQYF. The full variable domain, in which reference TRBV30 and TRBJ2-5 provide the parts outside the CDR3, is SQTIHQWPATLVQPVGSPLSLECTVEGTSNPNLYWYRQAAGRGLQLLFYSVGIGQISSEVPQNLSASRPQDRQFILSSKKLLLSDSGFYLCAWTAGLAGETQYFGPGTRLLVL.

This clone was observed a single time. The chain combines TRBV18 with TRBJ1-1; no clear D. V was cut by 3 bases and J by 1 base, with 12 bases left in between. This CDR3 comprises 15 residues. Germline CDR1 is KGHSH and CDR2 is LQKENI. CDR3 sequence (DNA): TGTGCCAGCTCACCGCGGGCTGCTACGAACACTGAAGCTTTCTTT. Translated: CASSPRAATNTEAFF. Supplemented by reference TRBV18 and TRBJ1-1, the full variable domain reads NAGVMQNPRHLVRRRGQEARLRCSPMKGHSHVYWYRQLPEEGLKFMVYLQKENIIDESGMPKERFSAEFPKEGPSILRIQQVVRGDSAAYFCASSPRAATNTEAFFGQGTRLTVV.

The chain recombines TRBV5-1 with TRBJ1-4; no reliable D call. The V gene lost 3 bases and the J gene lost 2 bases, with 5 bases spanning the gap. The CDR3 is 13 residues long. The germline V gene has CDR1 SGHRS and CDR2 YFSETQ. CDR3 DNA: TGCGCCAGCAGCTATATTACTAATGAAAAACTGTTTTTT. Amino acids: CASSYITNEKLFF.

The chain carries TRBV10-3 and TRBJ2-7, with a possible D match to TRBD1 (6 bases). V was pared by 2 bases and J by 9 bases, with 14 bases between. The CDR3 consists of 13 residues. CDR1 and CDR2 from the germline V gene are ENHRY and SYGVKD. The CDR3 is CAISEADSRGQYV. The DNA for the CDR3 is TGTGCCATCAGTGAGGCGGACAGCCGTGGGCAGTACGTC.

This clone was seen a handful of times. The rearrangement joins TRBV2 to TRBJ1-5; 9 bases fit TRBD1. The junction had 9 bases not matched to a gene; V was cut back by 6 bases and J by 6 bases. CDR1 and CDR2 (germline): SNHLY, FYNNEI. The CDR3 is made up of 15 amino acids. The CDR3 sequence is CASSKSGQGSQPQHF. The CDR3 coding sequence is TGTGCCAGCAGCAAATCGGGACAGGGAAGTCAGCCCCAGCATTTT.

The chain has TRBV27 and TRBJ2-7; 7 nucleotides line up with TRBD2. The CDR3 sequence is 18 residues long. V lost 4 bases, J lost 4 bases, and 19 bases stayed unmatched. Germline-derived CDR1 and CDR2 are MNHEY and SMNVEV (reference sequence). CDR3 bases: TGTGCCAGCAGTTCCCACGGGGGGTATCGCGGGAGATGGTACGAGCAGTACTTC. It specifies CASSSHGGYRGRWYEQYF.

The chain couples TRBV6-5 to TRBJ2-1, with 7 positions matching TRBD2. The CDR3 runs 14 residues. V was clipped by 6 bases and J by 7 bases; unmatched bases: 9. In germline, CDR1 is MNHEY, CDR2 SVGAGI. The CDR3 nucleotides are TGTGCCAGCAGCGCGGGACTATTTTGGAATGAGCAGTTCTTC. This codes for CASSAGLFWNEQFF.

This chain links TRBV7-2 with TRBJ2-2; 8 bases are shared with TRBD2. J gave up 7 bases and V 2 bases, and 9 bases lay outside the gene matches. This CDR3 has 16 amino acids. CDR1 is SGHTA and CDR2 is FQGNSA in the germline V gene. The chain's CDR3 is CASSLMSGSVIGELFF. For the CDR3, the DNA is TGTGCCAGCAGCTTAATGAGCGGGAGTGTTATCGGGGAGCTGTTTTTT.

This sequence joins TRBV14 and TRBJ2-3; 10 bases are shared with TRBD2. This CDR3 spans 16 amino acids. In germline, CDR1 is SGHDN, CDR2 FVKESK. After removal of 4 bases from V and 1 base from J, the junction contained 5 bases not matched to a gene. The DNA for the CDR3 is TGTGCCAGCAGCCGCCGACTAGCGGGCCGCACAGATACGCAGTATTTT. Translating it yields CASSRRLAGRTDTQYF.

V usage is TRBV19 and J usage is TRBJ2-5, with 9 bases identical to TRBD1. Trimming removed 4 bases from V and 2 bases from J; junction bases left unmatched: 8. Germline V gene sequence: CDR1 LNHDA, CDR2 SQIVND (reference sequence). This CDR3 spans 16 amino acids. CDR3 in DNA: TGTGCCAGTAGTAAAACCGGGACAGGGATTCAAGAGACCCAGTACTTC. Its protein is CASSKTGTGIQETQYF.

With respect to this clone: This CDR3 is also generated by other DNA sequences in the sample. This chain joins TRBV5-4 and TRBJ2-1; D is ambiguous. The germline V gene encodes CDR1 SGHNT and CDR2 YYREEE (reference sequence). V lost 0 bases to trimming and J lost 5 bases, with 9 bases between them. There are 14 residues in the CDR3. Written as DNA, the CDR3 is TGTGCCAGCAGCTTGGCCGGTCCCAACAATGAGCAGTTCTTC. Protein: CASSLAGPNNEQFF. The variable domain in full, completed from reference TRBV5-4 and TRBJ2-1, reads ETGVTQSPTHLIKTRGQQVTLRCSSQSGHNTVSWYQQALGQGPQFIFQYYREEENGRGNFPPRFSGLQFPNYSSELNVNALELDDSALYLCASSLAGPNNEQFFGPGTRLTVL.

V and J are TRBV19 and TRBJ1-1; a weak D match, TRBD1 (5 bases). The CDR3 length is 16 residues. Germline V gives CDR1 LNHDA, CDR2 SQIVND (reference sequence). Trimming pared 10 bases from V and 7 bases from J, leaving 28 bases between. The DNA for the CDR3 is TGTGCCATCGATCCTAACAGGCTCCCCTGGAGGGGTGAAGCTTTCTTT. Its translation is CAIDPNRLPWRGEAFF.

V is TRBV28 and J is TRBJ1-2; D may be TRBD1 (5 bases). This CDR3 region has 14 residues. Germline V lookup: CDR1 MDHEN, CDR2 SYDVKM. V gave up 3 bases and J gave up 0 bases, with 8 bases separating them. The CDR3 DNA sequence: TGTGCCAGCAGTTTGGGGACTACTAACTATGGCTACACCTTC. This translates into CASSLGTTNYGYTF.

The V and J genes are TRBV6-5 and TRBJ1-1; 7 nucleotides line up with TRBD1. The germline V gene encodes CDR1 MNHEY and CDR2 SVGAGI. The CDR3 runs to 15 residues. V lost 4 bases and J lost 2; bases outside the gene matches: 7. As DNA, the CDR3 is TGTGCCAGCAGTTCGGGACAGACCATAAACACTGAAGCTTTCTTT. Translated, it gives CASSSGQTINTEAFF.